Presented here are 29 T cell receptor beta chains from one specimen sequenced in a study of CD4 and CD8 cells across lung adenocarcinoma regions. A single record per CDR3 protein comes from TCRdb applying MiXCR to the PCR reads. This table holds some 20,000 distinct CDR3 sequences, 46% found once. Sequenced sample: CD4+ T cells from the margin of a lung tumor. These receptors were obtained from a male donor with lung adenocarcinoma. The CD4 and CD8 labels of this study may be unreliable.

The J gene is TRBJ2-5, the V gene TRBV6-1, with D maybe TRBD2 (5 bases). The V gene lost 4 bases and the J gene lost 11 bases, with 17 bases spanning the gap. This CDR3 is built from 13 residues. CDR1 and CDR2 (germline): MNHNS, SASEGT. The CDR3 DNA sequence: TGTGCCAGCAGTGGGGATGAGGTCTGGGAGCAGTACTTC. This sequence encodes CASSGDEVWEQYF.

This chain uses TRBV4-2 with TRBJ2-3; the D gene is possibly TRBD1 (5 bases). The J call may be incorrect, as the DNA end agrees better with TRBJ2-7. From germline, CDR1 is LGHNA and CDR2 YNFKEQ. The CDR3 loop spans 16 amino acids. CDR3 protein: CASSQEGLSAKDTQYF. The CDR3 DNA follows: TGTGCCAGCAGCCAAGAGGGGCTGTCCGCCAAAGATACGCAGTACTTC.

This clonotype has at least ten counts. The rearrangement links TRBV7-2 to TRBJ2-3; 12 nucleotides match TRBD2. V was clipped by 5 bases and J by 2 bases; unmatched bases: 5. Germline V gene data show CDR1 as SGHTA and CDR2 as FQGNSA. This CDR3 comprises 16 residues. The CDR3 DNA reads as TGTGCCAGCAGCCTCGGACTAGCGGGACCCACAGATACGCAGTATTTT. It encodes CASSLGLAGPTDTQYF.

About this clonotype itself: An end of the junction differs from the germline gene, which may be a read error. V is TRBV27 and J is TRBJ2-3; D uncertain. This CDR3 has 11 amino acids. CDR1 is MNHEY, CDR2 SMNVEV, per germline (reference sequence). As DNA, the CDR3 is TGTGCCAGCGGCTTACAGCATCCTCAGTACTTT. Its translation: CASGLQHPQYF.

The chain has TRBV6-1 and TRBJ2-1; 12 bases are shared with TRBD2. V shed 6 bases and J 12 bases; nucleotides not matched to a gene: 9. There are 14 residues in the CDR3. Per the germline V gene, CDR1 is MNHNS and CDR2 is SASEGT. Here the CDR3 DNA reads TGTGCCAGCAGCCTACGACTAGCGGGAGTTGCGCAGTTCTTC. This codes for CASSLRLAGVAQFF.

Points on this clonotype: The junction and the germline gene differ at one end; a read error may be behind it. Here the CDR3 reads CASSPGRLASGKDMQYF. The CDR3 DNA reads as TGTGCCAGCAGTCCTGGCCGACTAGCTTCTGGCAAAGACATGCAGTACTTC. J is TRBJ2-4 and V is TRBV27; 7 nucleotides agree with TRBD2. This CDR3 region has 17 residues. Germline CDR1 and CDR2: MNHEY and SMNVEV (reference sequence).

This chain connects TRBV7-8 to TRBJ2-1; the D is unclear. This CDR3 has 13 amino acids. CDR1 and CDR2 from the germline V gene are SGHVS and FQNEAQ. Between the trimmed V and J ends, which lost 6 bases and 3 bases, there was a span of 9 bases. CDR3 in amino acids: CASSTSLYNEQFF. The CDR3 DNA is TGTGCCAGCAGTACCAGTCTCTACAATGAGCAGTTCTTC.

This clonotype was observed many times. CDR3 nucleotide sequence: TGCGCCAGCAGCCAAGTGTTCGGCCAGGGGGTACACAATGAGCAGTTCTTC. It encodes CASSQVFGQGVHNEQFF. This chain uses TRBV4-1 with TRBJ2-1, with 7 bases aligning to TRBD1. This CDR3 is built from 17 residues. With 1 base clipped from V and 5 bases from J, the junction kept 11 bases outside the gene matches. CDR1 and CDR2 from the germline V gene are MGHRA and YSYEKL.

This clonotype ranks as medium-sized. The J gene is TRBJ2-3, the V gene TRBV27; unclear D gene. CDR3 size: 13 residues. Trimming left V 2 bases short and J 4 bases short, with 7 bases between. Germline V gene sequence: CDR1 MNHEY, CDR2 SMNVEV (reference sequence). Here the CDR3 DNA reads TGTGCCAGCAGTTTAAAAGAGGCAGATACGCAGTATTTT. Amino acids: CASSLKEADTQYF.

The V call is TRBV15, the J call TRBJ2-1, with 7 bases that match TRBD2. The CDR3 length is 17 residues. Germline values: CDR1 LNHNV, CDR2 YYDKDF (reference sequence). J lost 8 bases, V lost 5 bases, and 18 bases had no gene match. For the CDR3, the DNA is TGTGCCACCAGCCCCGGGGGGTCCAGCGGGGCTAGGGATGAGCAGTTCTTC. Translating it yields CATSPGGSSGARDEQFF.

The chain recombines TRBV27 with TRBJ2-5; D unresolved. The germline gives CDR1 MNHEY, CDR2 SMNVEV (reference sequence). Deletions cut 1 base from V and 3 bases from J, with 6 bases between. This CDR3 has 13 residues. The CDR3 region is CASSLYKEETQYF. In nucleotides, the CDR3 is TGTGCCAGCAGTTTATACAAGGAAGAGACCCAGTACTTC.

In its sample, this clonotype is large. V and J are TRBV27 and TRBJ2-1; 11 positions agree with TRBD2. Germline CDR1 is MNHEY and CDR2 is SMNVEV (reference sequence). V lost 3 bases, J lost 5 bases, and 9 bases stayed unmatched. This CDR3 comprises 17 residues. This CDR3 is CASSFGSGLAGHNEQFF. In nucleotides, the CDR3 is TGTGCCAGCAGTTTTGGTAGTGGACTAGCGGGCCACAATGAGCAGTTCTTC.

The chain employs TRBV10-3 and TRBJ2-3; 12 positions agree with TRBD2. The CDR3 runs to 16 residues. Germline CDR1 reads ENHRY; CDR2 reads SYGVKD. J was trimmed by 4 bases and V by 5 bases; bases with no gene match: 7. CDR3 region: CAISSRTSGISDTQYF. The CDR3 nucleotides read TGTGCCATCAGTTCCAGGACTAGCGGGATTTCAGATACGCAGTATTTT.

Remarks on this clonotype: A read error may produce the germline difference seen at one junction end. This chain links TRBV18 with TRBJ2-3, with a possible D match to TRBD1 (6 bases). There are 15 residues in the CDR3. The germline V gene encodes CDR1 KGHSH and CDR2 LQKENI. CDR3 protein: CAMGSQAVRTDTQFF. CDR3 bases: TGTGCCATGGGCTCACAGGCTGTGAGGACAGATACGCAGTTCTTT.

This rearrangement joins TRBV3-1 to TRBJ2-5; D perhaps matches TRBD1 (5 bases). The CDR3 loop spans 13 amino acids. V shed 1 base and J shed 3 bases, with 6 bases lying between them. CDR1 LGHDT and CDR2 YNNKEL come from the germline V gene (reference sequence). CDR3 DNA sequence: TGTGCCAGCAGCCAAGGGACAAAAGAGACCCAGTACTTC. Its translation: CASSQGTKETQYF.

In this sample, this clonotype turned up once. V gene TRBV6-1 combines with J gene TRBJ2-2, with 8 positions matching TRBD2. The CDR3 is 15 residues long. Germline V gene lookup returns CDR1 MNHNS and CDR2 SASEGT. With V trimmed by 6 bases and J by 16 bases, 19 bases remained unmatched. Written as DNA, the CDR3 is TGTGCCAGCAGGGCAACAAGCGGGAGTGCCGGTACGCAGTTTTTT. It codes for CASRATSGSAGTQFF.

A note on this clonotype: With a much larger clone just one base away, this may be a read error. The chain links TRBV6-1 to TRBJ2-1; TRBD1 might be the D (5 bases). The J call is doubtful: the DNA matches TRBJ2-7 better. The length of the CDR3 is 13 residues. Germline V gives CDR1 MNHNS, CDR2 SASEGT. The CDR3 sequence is CASSETVSYEQYF. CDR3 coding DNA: TGTGCCAGCAGTGAGACAGTCTCCTACGAGCAGTACTTC.

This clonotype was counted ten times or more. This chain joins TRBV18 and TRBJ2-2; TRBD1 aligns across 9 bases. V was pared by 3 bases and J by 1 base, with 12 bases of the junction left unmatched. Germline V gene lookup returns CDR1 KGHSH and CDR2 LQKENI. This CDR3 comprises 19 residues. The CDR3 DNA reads TGTGCCAGCTCACCGCCTAGGACAGGGGTAATAGTGAACACCGGGGAGCTGTTTTTT. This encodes CASSPPRTGVIVNTGELFF.

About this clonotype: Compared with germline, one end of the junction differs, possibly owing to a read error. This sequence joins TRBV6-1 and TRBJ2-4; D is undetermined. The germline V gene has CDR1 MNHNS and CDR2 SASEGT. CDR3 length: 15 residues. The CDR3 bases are TGTGCCAGCAGTGAGGGGAAGGCAGCCAAAAATACGCAGTATTTC. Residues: CASSEGKAAKNTQYF.

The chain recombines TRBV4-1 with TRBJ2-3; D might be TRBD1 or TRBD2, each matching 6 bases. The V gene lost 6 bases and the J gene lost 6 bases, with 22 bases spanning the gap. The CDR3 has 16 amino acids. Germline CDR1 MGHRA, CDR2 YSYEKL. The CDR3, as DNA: TGCGCCAGCAGGGGCCTCGGGGGCGCCGACAGGGATACGCAGTATTTT. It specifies CASRGLGGADRDTQYF.

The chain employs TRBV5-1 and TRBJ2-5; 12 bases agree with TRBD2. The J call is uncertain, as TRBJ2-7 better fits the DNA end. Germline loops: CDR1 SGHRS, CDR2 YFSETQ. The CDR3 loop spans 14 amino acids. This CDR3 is CASSSLAGGDEQYF. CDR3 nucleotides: TGCGCCAGCAGTTCGCTAGCGGGAGGGGACGAGCAGTACTTC.

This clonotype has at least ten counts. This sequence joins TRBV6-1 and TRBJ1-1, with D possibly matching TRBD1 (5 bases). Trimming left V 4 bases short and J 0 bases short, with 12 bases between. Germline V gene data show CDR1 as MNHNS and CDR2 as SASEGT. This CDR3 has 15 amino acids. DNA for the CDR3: TGTGCCAGCAGTGCCCTTGAGGGGATGAACACTGAAGCTTTCTTT. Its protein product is CASSALEGMNTEAFF.

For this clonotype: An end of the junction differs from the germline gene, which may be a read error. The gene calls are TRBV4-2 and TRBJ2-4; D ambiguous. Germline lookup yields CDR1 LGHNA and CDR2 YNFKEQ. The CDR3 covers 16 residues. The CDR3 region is CASSQDGATAKNTQYF. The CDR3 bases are TGTGCCAGCAGCCAAGACGGCGCAACCGCCAAAAACACTCAGTACTTC.

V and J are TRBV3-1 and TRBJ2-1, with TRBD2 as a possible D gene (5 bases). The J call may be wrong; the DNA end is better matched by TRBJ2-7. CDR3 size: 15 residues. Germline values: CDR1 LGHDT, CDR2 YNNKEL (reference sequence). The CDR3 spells CASSQDAGGTYEQYF. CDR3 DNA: TGTGCCAGCAGCCAAGATGCGGGTGGCACCTACGAGCAGTACTTC.

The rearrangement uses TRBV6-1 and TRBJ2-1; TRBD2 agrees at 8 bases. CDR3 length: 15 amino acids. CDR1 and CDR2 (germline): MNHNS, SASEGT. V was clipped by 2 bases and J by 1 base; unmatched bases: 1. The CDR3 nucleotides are TGTGCCAGCAGTGAACTAGCGGGTTCCTACAATGAGCAGTTCTTC. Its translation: CASSELAGSYNEQFF.

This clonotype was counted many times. The CDR3 loop is CASSRQALAGGEQFF. The CDR3 DNA reads as TGTGCCAGCAGCCGACAGGCACTAGCGGGCGGGGAGCAGTTCTTC. V and J are TRBV7-2 and TRBJ2-1; TRBD2 matches 9 bases. This CDR3 spans 15 amino acids. The J segment lost 10 bases and the V segment lost 5 bases, leaving 12 bases of the junction unmatched. The germline V gene encodes CDR1 SGHTA and CDR2 FQGNSA.

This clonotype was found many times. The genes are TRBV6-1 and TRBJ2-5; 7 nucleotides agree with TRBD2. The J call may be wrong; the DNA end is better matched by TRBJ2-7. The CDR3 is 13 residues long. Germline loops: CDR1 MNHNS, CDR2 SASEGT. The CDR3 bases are TGTGCCAGCAGATCCGGGAGGACCTCCGAGCAGTACTTC. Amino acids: CASRSGRTSEQYF.

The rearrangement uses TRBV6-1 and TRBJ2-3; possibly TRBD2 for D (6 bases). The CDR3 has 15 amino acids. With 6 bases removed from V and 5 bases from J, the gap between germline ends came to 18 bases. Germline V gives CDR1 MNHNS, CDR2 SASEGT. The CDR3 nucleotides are TGTGCCAGCAGCGAGGCTCTGGGAGGCAAAGATACGCAGTATTTT. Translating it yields CASSEALGGKDTQYF.

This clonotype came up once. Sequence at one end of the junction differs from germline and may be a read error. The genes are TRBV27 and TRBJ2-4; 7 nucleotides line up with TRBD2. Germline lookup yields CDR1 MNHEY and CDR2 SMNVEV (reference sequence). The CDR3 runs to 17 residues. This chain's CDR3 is CASSPGRLASGKNMQYF. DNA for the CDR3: TGTGCCAGCAGTCCTGGCCGACTAGCTTCTGGCAAAAATATGCAGTACTTT.